This T cell receptor beta chain was identified in a study of cytomegalovirus exposure and HLA in healthy donors. Study results and caveats: Rarity held for most TCR sequences, but there were some public TCRs that occurred in many donors. When presence/absence was analysed, sequencing depth was taken to be roughly uniform across donors.

Trimming took 4 bases from V and 0 from J, leaving 19 bases between them. Germline loops: CDR1 SGHRS, CDR2 YFSETQ. The CDR3 totals 18 residues. A multiplex PCR was run with 60 Vbeta primers and 13 Jbeta primers. Here immunoSEQ multiplex PCR was the method, and the copy in TCRdb shows in-frame clones only, minus some. The sample includes more than 40,000 clones, approximately 84% of them seen just once. Donors had nominal health at sampling but likely had unrecorded immune exposures. In the case of this clone: The antigen remains unidentified.

The sequence was obtained from a man in his fifties or sixties in good health and CMV-seronegative. V usage is TRBV5-1 and J usage is TRBJ2-2, with a tentative D call TRBD2 (6 bases). Sequenced sample: PBMCs. CDR3 protein: CASSVFQNASANTGELFF. The CDR3 coding sequence is TGCGCCAGCAGCGTGTTTCAGAACGCTAGCGCGAACACCGGGGAGCTGTTTTTT. Full variable domain (missing parts from reference TRBV5-1 and TRBJ2-2): KAGVTQTPRYLIKTRGQQVTLSCSPISGHRSVSWYQQTPGQGLQFLFEYFSETQRNKGNFPGRFSGRQFSNSRSEMNVSTLELGDSALYLCASSVFQNASANTGELFFGEGSRLTVL.